This T cell receptor beta chain emerged from a study of blood T cell repertoires in COVID-19. Overall study: Whether acute or convalescent, the COVID-19 samples came from the United States, Italy and Spain. Sources were T cells, B-cell-depleted T cells, or PBMCs; the material itself was cDNA or gDNA.

Profiling relied on immunoSEQ multiplex PCR, and the TCRdb table lists in-frame clones only, not all of them. Counted here are approximately 200,000 clones, just over 85% occurring once; the ten biggest clones make up roughly 4.2%. Sequenced material: peripheral blood. The receptor was derived from a man in his forties or fifties with acute or convalescent COVID-19.

The CDR3 reads CASSAPGSYNSPLHF. CDR3 in DNA: TGTGCCAGCAGTGCTCCGGGCTCCTATAATTCACCCCTCCACTTT. The V gene is TRBV2, the J gene TRBJ1-6, with D unresolved. The CDR3 covers 15 residues. The germline V and J ends were trimmed by 4 bases and 0 bases, with 7 bases remaining between them. The germline CDR1 and CDR2 sequences are SNHLY and FYNNEI.